A single sample gave rise to the 22 T cell receptor beta chains below, sequenced in a study of OX40 agonist ivuxolimab in advanced cancers. Profiled with immunoSEQ multiplex PCR; TCRdb holds only in-frame clones, not every one. This sample yields tens of thousands of clones, of which about 93% are seen a single time; 15% to 18% belongs to the top ten. The sequencing used CD4+ or CD8+ T cells sorted from blood, collected in a trial of the OX40 agonist ivuxolimab. The receptors originated from an adult with an advanced solid tumor such as melanoma, head and neck, liver or kidney cancer.

The genes are TRBV4-2 and TRBJ2-1, with 14 bases aligning to TRBD2. In germline, CDR1 is LGHNA, CDR2 YNFKEQ. V was pared by 1 base and J by 6 bases, with 11 bases of the junction left unmatched. The CDR3 spans 19 residues. CDR3 bases: TGTGCCAGCAGCCAAGCCCCCTTTCCCGGGACTAGCGGGAGCAATGAGCAGTTCTTC. Its protein is CASSQAPFPGTSGSNEQFF.

The chain carries TRBV29-1 and TRBJ2-3; D possibly corresponds to TRBD2 (6 bases). Germline V gene lookup returns CDR1 SQVTM and CDR2 ANQGSEA. The CDR3 is made up of 15 amino acids. V gave up 8 bases and J gave up 2 bases, with 20 bases separating them. CDR3 sequence (DNA): TGCAGCATCCGCGGGACCCTATCCTTCACAGATACGCAGTATTTT. Its translation: CSIRGTLSFTDTQYF.

The chain links TRBV5-4 to TRBJ2-1, with D hard to call. The CDR3 extends over 13 amino acids. Trimming shortened V by 4 bases and J by 7 bases, and 12 bases separated the two germline ends. The germline gives CDR1 SGHNT, CDR2 YYREEE (reference sequence). The CDR3 bases are TGTGCCAGCAGCCAGATGGGGTCTAATGAGCAGTTCTTC. Protein sequence: CASSQMGSNEQFF.

The CDR3, as DNA: TGTGCCAGCAGTTACGGCGGACAGGGATCGCCCCAGCATTTT. As protein: CASSYGGQGSPQHF. The chain employs TRBV6-5 and TRBJ1-5, with 8 bases that match TRBD1. This CDR3 has 14 amino acids. V lost 2 bases to trimming and J lost 9 bases; unmatched junction nucleotides: 6. CDR1 is MNHEY and CDR2 is SVGAGI in the germline V gene.

The chain uses TRBV5-1 and TRBJ2-7; D uncertain. The V end lost 0 bases, the J end lost 6 bases, and 7 bases lay between the germline ends. The CDR3 runs 12 residues. Germline lookup yields CDR1 SGHRS and CDR2 YFSETQ. Here the CDR3 DNA reads TGCGCCAGCAGCTTGGGCCCCCTCGAGCAGTACTTC. Amino acids: CASSLGPLEQYF.

CDR3 amino acids: CASSLGTSSYNSPLHF. The CDR3 nucleotides are TGTGCCAGCAGCTTAGGCACAAGCTCCTATAATTCACCCCTCCACTTT. The chain uses TRBV7-2 and TRBJ1-6; the D is unclear. This CDR3 has 16 amino acids. V lost 1 base to trimming and J lost 0 bases, with 7 bases between them. CDR1 is SGHTA and CDR2 is FQGNSA in the germline V gene.

For the CDR3, the DNA is TGCAGCGTCGACAGGGATGGGGCTAACTATGGCTACACCTTC. It specifies CSVDRDGANYGYTF. The genes are TRBV29-1 and TRBJ1-2; TRBD1 matches at 7 bases. CDR1 is SQVTM, CDR2 ANQGSEA, per germline. Losses at the gene ends were 6 bases for V and 0 bases for J; bases not matched to a gene: 7. This CDR3 region has 14 residues.

The chain employs TRBV28 and TRBJ1-2; 9 bases match TRBD1. The CDR3 is made up of 15 amino acids. The J segment lost 2 bases and the V segment lost 6 bases, leaving 7 bases of the junction unmatched. Germline V gene sequence: CDR1 MDHEN, CDR2 SYDVKM. The CDR3 DNA follows: TGTGCCAGCAGCCTAGGGACAGGGAGAAACTATGGCTACACCTTC. Translating it yields CASSLGTGRNYGYTF.

The V call is TRBV18, the J call TRBJ1-2; D perhaps matches TRBD1 (5 bases). Germline V gives CDR1 KGHSH, CDR2 LQKENI. V was shortened by 2 bases and J by 3 bases, with 16 bases between the two germline ends. The CDR3 totals 16 residues. DNA for the CDR3: TGTGCCAGCTCACCAGAAACGGGACCGGGGGACTATGGCTACACCTTC. It codes for CASSPETGPGDYGYTF.

The chain carries TRBV19 and TRBJ1-4; 9 bases match TRBD1. The CDR3 runs to 16 residues. Germline trimming cut 8 bases from V and 0 bases from J; bases unmatched to any gene: 7. Per the germline V gene, CDR1 is LNHDA and CDR2 is SQIVND (reference sequence). CDR3 sequence (DNA): TGTGCCAGTCTACGGACAGGGGTTGCAACTAATGAAAAACTGTTTTTT. Its translation is CASLRTGVATNEKLFF.

The rearrangement joins TRBV9 to TRBJ2-5, with D tentatively TRBD2 (6 bases). The end of the DNA aligns better with TRBJ2-7, so the J call may be wrong. This CDR3 has 13 residues. The germline CDR1 and CDR2 sequences are SGDLS and YYNGEE. DNA of the CDR3: TGTGCCAGCAGCCCTAATGGGGGGTACGAGCAGTACTTC. The encoded protein is CASSPNGGYEQYF.

The chain carries TRBV11-2 and TRBJ2-2; no reliable D call. The V end lost 0 bases, the J end lost 2 bases, and 4 bases lay between the germline ends. The CDR3 is 14 amino acids. Germline CDR1 is SGHAT and CDR2 is FQNNGV. The CDR3 loop is CASSLDTNTGELFF. The CDR3 DNA reads TGTGCCAGCAGCTTAGATACTAACACCGGGGAGCTGTTTTTT.

The chain combines TRBV7-9 with TRBJ2-7; TRBD2 is a possible D gene (6 bases). V lost 0 bases to trimming and J lost 6 bases, with 9 bases between them. The CDR3 is made up of 13 amino acids. CDR1 is SEHNR, CDR2 FQNEAQ, per germline (reference sequence). CDR3 sequence (DNA): TGTGCCAGCAGCTTAGCGGGGGGTGCCGAGCAGTACTTC. Translation gives CASSLAGGAEQYF.

The chain combines TRBV18 with TRBJ2-7; TRBD2 is a possible D gene (6 bases). Germline CDR1 reads KGHSH; CDR2 reads LQKENI. Trimming cost V 5 bases and J 2 bases, with 16 bases left between them. The CDR3 length is 15 residues. In nucleotides, the CDR3 is TGTGCCAGCTCAGCCCCGGAGGGGTTCCCCTACGAGCAGTACTTC. As protein: CASSAPEGFPYEQYF. Full variable domain (rest looked up from reference TRBV18 and TRBJ2-7): NAGVMQNPRHLVRRRGQEARLRCSPMKGHSHVYWYRQLPEEGLKFMVYLQKENIIDESGMPKERFSAEFPKEGPSILRIQQVVRGDSAAYFCASSAPEGFPYEQYFGPGTRLTVT.

The V gene is TRBV6-5, the J gene TRBJ2-7; D not resolved. Trimming took off 6 bases at V and 1 base at J, with 4 bases between the two ends. Germline assignment: CDR1 MNHEY and CDR2 SVGAGI. The CDR3 extends over 11 amino acids. The CDR3 coding sequence is TGTGCCAGCAGGCAGTCCTACGAGCAGTACTTC. It specifies CASRQSYEQYF.

The chain carries TRBV19 and TRBJ2-2; 14 nucleotides agree with TRBD2. This CDR3 comprises 17 residues. Germline V lookup: CDR1 LNHDA, CDR2 SQIVND (reference sequence). Unmatched junction bases numbered 8, after V lost 3 bases and J lost 8 bases. The CDR3: CASSITATSGRVGELFF. The CDR3 DNA is TGTGCCAGTAGTATCACTGCGACTAGCGGGAGGGTGGGGGAGCTGTTTTTT.

The genes are TRBV7-9 and TRBJ2-5; D is unclear. Per the germline V gene, CDR1 is SEHNR and CDR2 is FQNEAQ (reference sequence). The CDR3 runs to 15 residues. V was trimmed by 4 bases and J by 3 bases, leaving 15 bases between them. The CDR3 spells CASSSTDRPEETQYF. In DNA form, the CDR3 reads TGTGCCAGCAGCTCGACCGACCGGCCTGAAGAGACCCAGTACTTC.

For the CDR3, the DNA is TGTGCCAGCAGCCAAGATCTTGGCAGGGTCTACGAGCAGTACTTC. Its protein product is CASSQDLGRVYEQYF. The V gene is TRBV14, the J gene TRBJ2-7; possible D gene TRBD1, 5 bases. Germline lookup yields CDR1 SGHDN and CDR2 FVKESK. Trimming left V 0 bases short and J 3 bases short, with 12 bases between. This CDR3 spans 15 amino acids. The complete variable domain, with remaining parts taken from reference TRBV14 and TRBJ2-7, reads EAGVTQFPSHSVIEKGQTVTLRCDPISGHDNLYWYRRVMGKEIKFLLHFVKESKQDESGMPNNRFLAERTGGTYSTLKVQPAELEDSGVYFCASSQDLGRVYEQYFGPGTRLTVT.

The sample holds one count of this clone. V and J are TRBV4-2 and TRBJ1-1; a possible D gene is TRBD1 (6 bases). Germline lookup yields CDR1 LGHNA and CDR2 YNFKEQ. Trimming left V 5 bases short and J 3 bases short, with 16 bases between. This CDR3 is built from 15 residues. CDR3 coding DNA: TGTGCCAGCAGCTTGGATCCAGGGGCCGACACTGAAGCTTTCTTT. Amino acids: CASSLDPGADTEAFF.

The CDR3 loop is CAISDTRDWNTEAFF. The CDR3 DNA is TGTGCCATCAGTGATACCCGGGACTGGAACACTGAAGCTTTCTTT. The rearrangement links TRBV10-3 to TRBJ1-1; the D gene is possibly TRBD1 (5 bases). There are 15 residues in the CDR3. Trimming removed 3 bases from V and 1 base from J, with 12 bases in between. Germline CDR1 reads ENHRY; CDR2 reads SYGVKD.

The rearrangement joins TRBV19 to TRBJ2-7, with TRBD2 identical over 9 bases. CDR1 is LNHDA and CDR2 is SQIVND in the germline V gene (reference sequence). The CDR3 covers 13 residues. V shed 3 bases, J shed 4 bases, and the junction held 1 base outside the gene matches. The CDR3: CASSMTSGYEQYF. DNA of the CDR3: TGTGCCAGTAGTATGACTAGCGGTTACGAGCAGTACTTC.

CDR3 protein: CATQGGSYEQYF. CDR3 DNA sequence: TGTGCCACCCAAGGGGGGTCCTACGAGCAGTACTTC. J is TRBJ2-7 and V is TRBV6-5, with D perhaps being TRBD1 or TRBD2 (6 bases each). The CDR3 is 12 amino acids. V was shortened by 10 bases and J by 1 base, with 11 bases between the two germline ends. Germline V gives CDR1 MNHEY, CDR2 SVGAGI.